The rows below give T cell receptor beta chains drawn from one sample of a study of technical replicates of blood from a handful of donors. Clones were sequenced by immunoSEQ multiplex PCR, and TCRdb holds only the in-frame ones, with some missing. The sample lists about 61,000 clones, about 96% seen once, with 0.19% in the top ten. Sequenced: T cells isolated from PBMCs. The receptors were gathered from a human donor in good health. Each CDR3 is given with its conserved first and last residue. The order of the fields is J gene, V gene, CDR3 protein.

J gene: TRBJ1-2
V gene: TRBV4-1
CDR3 protein: CASSQPREGVKGYTF

J gene: TRBJ2-1
V gene: TRBV5-1
CDR3 protein: CASSFARLANNEQFF

J gene: TRBJ2-5
V gene: TRBV5-1
CDR3 protein: CASSRDASGGKETQYF

J gene: TRBJ1-2
V gene: TRBV2
CDR3 protein: CASSRAFEKTNNYGYTF

J gene: TRBJ1-2
V gene: TRBV5-1
CDR3 protein: CASSLGTGRSNYGYTF

J gene: TRBJ2-1
V gene: TRBV5-1
CDR3 protein: CASSISGGANEQFF

J gene: TRBJ1-2
V gene: TRBV11-3
CDR3 protein: CASSYRTAGSLNGYTF

J gene: TRBJ1-5
V gene: TRBV6-4
CDR3 protein: CASSGDRAAPGPQHF

J gene: TRBJ1-5
V gene: TRBV28
CDR3 protein: CASSFAGAGQPQHF

J gene: TRBJ2-7
V gene: TRBV11-3
CDR3 protein: CASSLLVSGISLPGYEQYF

J gene: TRBJ2-1
V gene: TRBV2
CDR3 protein: CASSGGDNDHEQFF

J gene: TRBJ2-6
V gene: TRBV29-1
CDR3 protein: CSVESGANVLTF

J gene: TRBJ1-2
V gene: TRBV19
CDR3 protein: CASSQDRNYGYTF

J gene: TRBJ2-6
V gene: TRBV11-3
CDR3 protein: CASSFGIRGANVLTF

J gene: TRBJ1-4
V gene: TRBV19
CDR3 protein: CASISLLLFF

J gene: TRBJ2-7
V gene: TRBV9
CDR3 protein: CASSVGAEISYEQYF

J gene: TRBJ2-3
V gene: TRBV6-4
CDR3 protein: CASSDSPRGVDTQYF

J gene: TRBJ2-7
V gene: TRBV28
CDR3 protein: CASSSELEPPGGLTVWGQYF

J gene: TRBJ2-7
V gene: TRBV5-4
CDR3 protein: CASSFGGANYEQYF

J gene: TRBJ2-2
V gene: TRBV5-4
CDR3 protein: CASSPLGTSGSGELFF